Below are 8 T cell receptor beta chains sequenced from a single sample in a study of blood T cell repertoires in COVID-19. Sequencing used immunoSEQ multiplex PCR; TCRdb keeps in-frame clones, though not all of them. Of fewer than 150,000 clones listed, less than 85% are singletons. The specimen sequenced was PBMCs or T cells enriched from blood (not recorded which). The receptors were gathered from a woman between 18 and 29 years old who had been exposed to COVID-19.

This chain joins TRBV5-4 and TRBJ2-7, with 7 bases matching TRBD2. Trimming at V came to 6 bases and at J to 7 bases, leaving 13 bases not matched to a gene. CDR1 and CDR2 from the germline V gene are SGHNT and YYREEE (reference sequence). The CDR3 runs 14 residues. The CDR3 loop is CASTKGPGEGEQYF. In nucleotides, the CDR3 is TGTGCCAGCACCAAAGGCCCCGGGGAGGGGGAGCAGTACTTC.

J is TRBJ1-1 and V is TRBV7-8; no reliable D call. CDR1 is SGHVS and CDR2 is FQNEAQ in the germline V gene. The V and J ends lost 5 bases and 10 bases respectively, with 14 bases between them. The CDR3 extends over 12 amino acids. The CDR3 DNA sequence: TGTGCCAGCAGCCCCGGATTAGGCGGAGCTTTCTTT. It yields the protein CASSPGLGGAFF.

V usage is TRBV6-5 and J usage is TRBJ1-1; D may be TRBD1 (6 bases). Per germline, CDR1 MNHEY and CDR2 SVGAGI. V was pared by 6 bases and J by 3 bases, with 14 bases between. The CDR3 has 14 residues. The CDR3 DNA reads as TGTGCCAGCAGCCCCCAACAGGGTTACACTGAAGCTTTCTTT. Its translation: CASSPQQGYTEAFF.

This clone appeared once. The rearrangement joins TRBV15 to TRBJ2-5; 13 bases are shared with TRBD2. The CDR3 has 16 amino acids. Germline V gene sequence: CDR1 LNHNV, CDR2 YYDKDF (reference sequence). Trimming at V came to 0 bases and at J to 7 bases, leaving 5 bases not matched to a gene. CDR3 amino acids: CATSRELAGGGGTQYF. Here the CDR3 DNA reads TGTGCCACCAGCAGAGAACTAGCGGGAGGGGGAGGGACCCAGTACTTC.

The J gene is TRBJ2-1, the V gene TRBV6-5; D remains unclear. V was trimmed by 6 bases and J by 0 bases, leaving 12 bases between them. The CDR3 is made up of 15 amino acids. CDR1 and CDR2 (germline): MNHEY, SVGAGI. CDR3 DNA sequence: TGTGCCAGCAGGCTAGACTCGAGCTCCTACAATGAGCAGTTCTTC. This translates into CASRLDSSSYNEQFF.

The chain recombines TRBV28 with TRBJ2-7; D might be TRBD2 (5 bases). Trimming cost V 2 bases and J 5 bases, with 16 bases left between them. The CDR3 is 15 amino acids. Germline lookup yields CDR1 MDHEN and CDR2 SYDVKM. The CDR3 bases are TGTGCCAGCAGTTTAGGTAGGCGGGTTTTAGACGAGCAGTACTTC. It codes for CASSLGRRVLDEQYF.

The chain joins TRBV19 to TRBJ2-7; 12 bases are a match to TRBD2. Germline values: CDR1 LNHDA, CDR2 SQIVND (reference sequence). The CDR3 is 17 residues long. The V segment lost 4 bases and the J segment 5 bases; nucleotides outside the gene matches: 12. The CDR3 DNA is TGTGCCAGTAGTACAGAAAGTAGACTAGCGGGAGTCCACGAGCAGTACTTC. This sequence encodes CASSTESRLAGVHEQYF.

V is TRBV6-5 and J is TRBJ1-5, with D unclear. The CDR3 has 14 residues. The V and J ends lost 4 bases and 5 bases respectively, with 12 bases between them. Germline-derived CDR1 and CDR2 are MNHEY and SVGAGI. CDR3 coding DNA: TGTGCCAGCAGTTCTAGGAGGGTCGATCAGCCCCAGCATTTT. Amino acid sequence: CASSSRRVDQPQHF.